The 15 T cell receptor beta chains below come from one sample, sequenced in a study of blood T cell repertoires in COVID-19. The protocol was immunoSEQ multiplex PCR, while the TCRdb copy is restricted to in-frame clones and leaves out a portion. Of approximately 86,000 clones in the sample, less than 85% were seen once. Source material: peripheral blood. These receptors all come from a woman in her 70s with acute or convalescent COVID-19.

A few counts support this clone. The rearrangement joins TRBV30 to TRBJ2-4; 11 nucleotides line up with TRBD2. Germline V gene lookup returns CDR1 GTSNPN and CDR2 SVGIG (reference sequence). Trimming took 1 base from V and 11 from J; bases not matched to a gene: 7. This CDR3 region has 14 residues. The CDR3 spells CAWSAGTSGVFQYF. As DNA, the CDR3 is TGTGCCTGGAGTGCCGGGACTAGCGGAGTTTTTCAGTACTTC.

The chain combines TRBV30 with TRBJ2-1; 12 bases align to TRBD2. After removal of 0 bases from V and 5 bases from J, the junction contained 8 bases not matched to a gene. CDR1 is GTSNPN, CDR2 SVGIG, per germline (reference sequence). The CDR3 is made up of 17 amino acids. CDR3 DNA: TGTGCCTGGAGTGTACCGAGGACTAGCGGGACTCACAATGAGCAGTTCTTC. It is translated as CAWSVPRTSGTHNEQFF.

The chain carries TRBV2 and TRBJ2-3, with a possible D match to TRBD2 (6 bases). The V end lost 8 bases, the J end lost 3 bases, and 9 bases lay between the germline ends. Germline values: CDR1 SNHLY, CDR2 FYNNEI. The CDR3 runs 12 residues. The CDR3 bases are TGTGCCAGCGGGGACTTTACAGATACGCAGTATTTT. Translated: CASGDFTDTQYF.

The V gene is TRBV3-1 (or the pseudogene TRBV3-2), the J gene TRBJ1-1, with TRBD1 matching over 9 bases. The CDR3 consists of 15 residues. V lost 5 bases to trimming and J lost 7 bases; unmatched junction nucleotides: 11. Germline loops: CDR1 LGHDT, CDR2 YNNKEL (reference sequence). The CDR3 DNA reads TGTGCCAGCAGCGTATCAACAGGGGGCCGAGGTGAAGCTTTCTTT. Its translation: CASSVSTGGRGEAFF.

This rearrangement joins TRBV9 to TRBJ1-1; TRBD1 might be the D (6 bases). The V gene lost 1 base and the J gene lost 4 bases, with 11 bases spanning the gap. Germline CDR1 reads SGDLS; CDR2 reads YYNGEE. The CDR3 is 14 residues long. The CDR3 DNA reads TGTGCCAGCAGCGTAACATACAGGGTCACTGAAGCTTTCTTT. Translation gives CASSVTYRVTEAFF.

V is TRBV6-6 and J is TRBJ2-7; 7 nucleotides agree with TRBD1. The CDR3 is 14 residues long. The germline gives CDR1 MNHNY, CDR2 SVGAGI (reference sequence). With V trimmed by 7 bases and J by 3 bases, 9 bases remained unmatched. CDR3: CASKDRAGGYEQYF. The CDR3 DNA is TGTGCCAGCAAAGACAGGGCGGGCGGCTACGAGCAGTACTTC.

The chain has TRBV28 and TRBJ2-1, with a weak D call TRBD1 (6 bases). The CDR3 totals 15 residues. CDR1 is MDHEN, CDR2 SYDVKM, per germline. V was clipped by 7 bases and J by 9 bases, with 22 bases between them. The CDR3: CASKLTGTSFSEQFF. In DNA, the CDR3 is TGTGCCAGCAAATTGACCGGGACATCTTTTTCTGAGCAGTTCTTC.

The chain joins TRBV10-3 to TRBJ1-1, with a tentative D call TRBD1 (5 bases). The CDR3 has 14 amino acids. Trimming pared 4 bases from V and 0 bases from J, leaving 9 bases between. Per the germline V gene, CDR1 is ENHRY and CDR2 is SYGVKD. The CDR3 loop is CAISGGLLNTEAFF. The CDR3 region has the DNA TGTGCCATCAGTGGGGGACTTTTGAACACTGAAGCTTTCTTT.

V is TRBV5-1 and J is TRBJ2-3; 14 bases agree with TRBD2. Per the germline V gene, CDR1 is SGHRS and CDR2 is YFSETQ. V dropped 2 bases and J dropped 6; count of bases not matched to a gene: 5. This CDR3 comprises 16 residues. Here the CDR3 reads CASSFGTSGSYDTQYF. Written as DNA, the CDR3 is TGCGCCAGCAGCTTTGGGACTAGCGGGAGTTACGATACGCAGTATTTT. Combining the CDR3 with reference TRBV5-1 and TRBJ2-3 gives the whole variable domain KAGVTQTPRYLIKTRGQQVTLSCSPISGHRSVSWYQQTPGQGLQFLFEYFSETQRNKGNFPGRFSGRQFSNSRSEMNVSTLELGDSALYLCASSFGTSGSYDTQYFGPGTRLTVL.

This sequence joins TRBV11-1 and TRBJ2-3; 8 bases match TRBD1. V lost 1 base to trimming and J lost 2 bases; unmatched junction nucleotides: 5. This CDR3 spans 16 amino acids. The germline CDR1 and CDR2 sequences are SGHAT and FQDESV (reference sequence). CDR3 coding DNA: TGTGCCAGCAGCTTAGGTAGGCAGGGGGCCACAGATACGCAGTATTTT. Protein sequence: CASSLGRQGATDTQYF.

The chain couples TRBV29-1 to TRBJ2-5, with D possibly matching TRBD2 (5 bases). Germline-derived CDR1 and CDR2 are SQVTM and ANQGSEA. This CDR3 has 13 residues. Trimming took off 4 bases at V and 5 bases at J, with 14 bases between the two ends. CDR3 DNA sequence: TGCAGCGTTGTTTATAGCGAAGGGGAGACCCAGTACTTC. Amino acid sequence: CSVVYSEGETQYF.

The chain is built from TRBV5-1 and TRBJ1-2; 7 bases are a match to TRBD1. This CDR3 has 12 amino acids. After removal of 2 bases from V and 7 bases from J, the junction contained 2 bases not matched to a gene. Germline CDR1 and CDR2: SGHRS and YFSETQ. In DNA, the CDR3 is TGCGCCAGCAGCTTCGACAGGGTTGGCTACACCTTC. Translated, it gives CASSFDRVGYTF.

This clone appeared a single time. V gene TRBV7-9 combines with J gene TRBJ2-2; D remains ambiguous. Trimming took off 4 bases at V and 6 bases at J, with 6 bases between the two ends. The CDR3 sequence is 12 residues long. Germline lookup yields CDR1 SEHNR and CDR2 FQNEAQ (reference sequence). The CDR3 reads CASSSLSGELFF. Written as DNA, the CDR3 is TGTGCCAGCAGCTCGCTATCCGGGGAGCTGTTTTTT.

This chain joins TRBV9 and TRBJ1-3; a possible D gene is TRBD1 (6 bases). Trimming stripped 4 bases from V and 4 bases from J, with 15 bases between. CDR1 is SGDLS and CDR2 is YYNGEE in the germline V gene. The CDR3 sequence is 15 residues long. Here the CDR3 DNA reads TGTGCCAGCAGCCCAGGTGGGGGCCCAGGAAACACCATATATTTT. Translation gives CASSPGGGPGNTIYF.

This clone was seen a handful of times. This rearrangement joins TRBV11-2 to TRBJ1-4; possibly TRBD1 for D (6 bases). The CDR3 covers 15 residues. Germline assignment: CDR1 SGHAT and CDR2 FQNNGV. V gave up 1 base and J gave up 7 bases, with 13 bases separating them. CDR3 sequence: CASSLATGISEKLFF. The CDR3 nucleotides are TGTGCCAGCAGCTTAGCCACAGGGATTAGTGAAAAACTGTTTTTT.